These 15 T cell receptor beta chains were all obtained from the same sample, sequenced in a study of patients and donors after allogeneic stem cell transplantation. Each CDR3 protein is one row after TCRdb ran MiXCR on the RT-PCR reads. The sample yields 410,000 or so distinct CDR3 sequences, about a sixth seen once. The sequenced sample was blood, either unsorted or a sorted T cell fraction (not recorded which). These receptor sequences come from a human donor who was either an allogeneic HSCT recipient or a stem cell or donor lymphocyte infusion donor (not recorded which). It is not recorded whose cells these are; they may come from a transplant donor.

This clonotype showed up just a few times. The chain combines TRBV5-1 with TRBJ2-7; TRBD1 aligns across 8 bases. With 4 bases clipped from V and 0 bases from J, the junction kept 6 bases outside the gene matches. Germline assignment: CDR1 SGHRS and CDR2 YFSETQ. The length of the CDR3 is 15 residues. This chain's CDR3 is CASSQGASRSYEQYF. The CDR3 DNA follows: TGCGCCAGCAGCCAGGGGGCTTCCCGCTCCTACGAGCAGTACTTC.

The gene calls are TRBV6-2 or TRBV6-3 and TRBJ1-1; D uncertain. With 3 bases removed from V and 0 bases from J, the gap between germline ends came to 14 bases. CDR3 length: 16 amino acids. Germline CDR1 is MNHEY and CDR2 is SVGEGT. The CDR3 reads CASSYDGLSLNTEAFF. As DNA, the CDR3 is TGTGCCAGCAGTTATGACGGTTTGAGCCTGAACACTGAAGCTTTCTTT.

This clonotype was seen a few times. The CDR3 protein is CSAFTGGGTEAFF. The CDR3 DNA sequence: TGCAGTGCTTTTACAGGGGGCGGCACTGAAGCTTTCTTT. V usage is TRBV20-1 and J usage is TRBJ1-1; 9 positions match TRBD1. Germline assignment: CDR1 DFQATT and CDR2 SNEGSKA (reference sequence). The CDR3 runs 13 residues. Losses at the gene ends were 5 bases for V and 4 bases for J; bases not matched to a gene: 5.

This clonotype was found a few times. This chain joins TRBV7-9 and TRBJ1-2; D not certain. The CDR3 consists of 12 residues. V was pared by 2 bases and J by 10 bases, with 11 bases between. Germline CDR1 and CDR2: SEHNR and FQNEAQ (reference sequence). In nucleotides, the CDR3 is TGTGCCAGCAGCTTATCCACCGCCACCTACACCTTC. Its protein product is CASSLSTATYTF.

The chain uses TRBV5-1 and TRBJ1-1; D possibly corresponds to TRBD1 (5 bases). Germline assignment: CDR1 SGHRS and CDR2 YFSETQ. V was trimmed by 0 bases and J by 6 bases, leaving 9 bases between them. The CDR3 contains 13 residues. The CDR3 is CASSLVGRAEAFF. In DNA, the CDR3 is TGCGCCAGCAGCTTGGTCGGCAGGGCTGAAGCTTTCTTT.

This clonotype appeared many times. The chain carries TRBV5-1 and TRBJ2-1, with D hard to call. CDR1 and CDR2 from the germline V gene are SGHRS and YFSETQ. The ends were cut back, 0 bases at V and 3 bases at J, with 7 bases in the middle. This CDR3 is built from 14 residues. Here the CDR3 DNA reads TGCGCCAGCAGCTTGGAAGGGTTCTACAATGAGCAGTTCTTC. Protein sequence: CASSLEGFYNEQFF.

This clonotype was found many times. The rearrangement uses TRBV24-1 and TRBJ2-1; D not resolved. Trimming pared 4 bases from V and 6 bases from J, leaving 15 bases between. Looked up from germline, CDR1 is KGHDR and CDR2 is SFDVKD. The CDR3 consists of 15 residues. Here the CDR3 DNA reads TGTGCCACCAGTGACAGTACCCTACGATTCAATGAGCAGTTCTTC. As protein: CATSDSTLRFNEQFF.

This clonotype has a count of ten or more. The chain is built from TRBV12-3 or TRBV12-4 and TRBJ1-5; 7 bases are shared with TRBD1. The CDR3 totals 16 residues. V shed 7 bases, J shed 7 bases, and the junction held 16 bases outside the gene matches. CDR3 region: CASTLGVEGALQPQHF. The CDR3 DNA reads TGTGCCAGCACCTTGGGGGTGGAGGGGGCTTTGCAGCCCCAGCATTTT.

V gene TRBV2 combines with J gene TRBJ2-7; D is undetermined. Germline CDR1 and CDR2: SNHLY and FYNNEI. The CDR3 has 12 amino acids. The V gene lost 6 bases and the J gene lost 3 bases, with 9 bases spanning the gap. The CDR3 region has the DNA TGTGCCAGCAGGGAAAACAACTACGAGCAGTACTTC. Protein sequence: CASRENNYEQYF.

This clonotype was found a few times. The chain recombines TRBV12-3 or TRBV12-4 with TRBJ2-7, with 11 bases lining up with TRBD2. The length of the CDR3 is 15 residues. Trimming cost V 5 bases and J 0 bases; bases outside gene matches: 3. The CDR3 nucleotides are TGTGCCAGCAGTCTGACTAGCGGGGACTCCTACGAGCAGTACTTC. It translates to CASSLTSGDSYEQYF.

This chain uses TRBV20-1 with TRBJ2-5, with 12 nucleotides matching TRBD2. J lost 3 bases, V lost 6 bases, and 11 bases had no gene match. The CDR3 contains 16 residues. The germline V gene encodes CDR1 DFQATT and CDR2 SNEGSKA (reference sequence). The CDR3 protein is CSAPRTSGVVKETQYF. In DNA, the CDR3 is TGCAGTGCGCCGAGGACTAGCGGGGTAGTAAAAGAGACCCAGTACTTC.

The table lists this clonotype with a few counts. The V gene is TRBV6-5, the J gene TRBJ2-2, with no clear D. The CDR3 totals 13 residues. Germline loops: CDR1 MNHEY, CDR2 SVGAGI. Trimming took off 4 bases at V and 3 bases at J, with 6 bases between the two ends. This CDR3 reads CASSSKDTGELFF. The CDR3 DNA reads as TGTGCCAGCAGTTCTAAGGACACCGGGGAGCTGTTTTTT.

This clonotype was seen many times. The genes are TRBV5-1 and TRBJ2-4; D is possibly TRBD1 or TRBD2 (5 bases each). The CDR3 is made up of 14 amino acids. Germline assignment: CDR1 SGHRS and CDR2 YFSETQ. V lost 4 bases and J lost 0, with 8 bases in between. CDR3 sequence reads: CASSRDVAKNIQYF. The CDR3 DNA reads TGCGCCAGCAGCCGGGACGTAGCCAAAAACATTCAGTACTTC.

This clonotype showed up many times. The chain uses TRBV4-3 and TRBJ2-3; no clear D. Germline CDR1 reads LGHNA; CDR2 reads YSLEER. CDR3 length equals 15 residues. The germline V and J ends were trimmed by 1 base and 2 bases, with 10 bases remaining between them. The CDR3 bases are TGCGCCAGCAGCCAAGTCCCAGCCCCCACAGATACGCAGTATTTT. It yields the protein CASSQVPAPTDTQYF.

The sample holds many counts of this clonotype. The rearrangement uses TRBV12-3 or TRBV12-4 and TRBJ1-1; D gene ambiguous. The V end lost 5 bases, the J end lost 1 base, and 8 bases lay between the germline ends. The CDR3 sequence is 13 residues long. The CDR3, as DNA: TGTGCCAGCAGTAAGCAAAGGAACACTGAAGCTTTCTTT. Translating it yields CASSKQRNTEAFF.